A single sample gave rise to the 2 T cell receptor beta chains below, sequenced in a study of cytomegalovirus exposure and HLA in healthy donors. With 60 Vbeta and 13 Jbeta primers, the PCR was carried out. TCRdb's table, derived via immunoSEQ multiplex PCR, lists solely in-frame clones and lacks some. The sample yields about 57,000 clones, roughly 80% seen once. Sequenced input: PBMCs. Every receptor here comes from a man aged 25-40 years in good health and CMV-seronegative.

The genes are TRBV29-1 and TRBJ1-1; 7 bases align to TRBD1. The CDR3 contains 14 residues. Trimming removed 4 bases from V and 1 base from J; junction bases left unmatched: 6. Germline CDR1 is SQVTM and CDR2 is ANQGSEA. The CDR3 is CSVGQGASNTEAFF. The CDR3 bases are TGCAGCGTTGGACAGGGTGCGTCGAACACTGAAGCTTTCTTT.

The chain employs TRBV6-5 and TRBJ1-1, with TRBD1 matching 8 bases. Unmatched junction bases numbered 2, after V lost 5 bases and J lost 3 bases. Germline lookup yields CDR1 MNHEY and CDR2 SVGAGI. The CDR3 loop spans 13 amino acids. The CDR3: CASSNRGDTEAFF. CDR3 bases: TGTGCCAGCAGTAACAGGGGGGACACTGAAGCTTTCTTT.